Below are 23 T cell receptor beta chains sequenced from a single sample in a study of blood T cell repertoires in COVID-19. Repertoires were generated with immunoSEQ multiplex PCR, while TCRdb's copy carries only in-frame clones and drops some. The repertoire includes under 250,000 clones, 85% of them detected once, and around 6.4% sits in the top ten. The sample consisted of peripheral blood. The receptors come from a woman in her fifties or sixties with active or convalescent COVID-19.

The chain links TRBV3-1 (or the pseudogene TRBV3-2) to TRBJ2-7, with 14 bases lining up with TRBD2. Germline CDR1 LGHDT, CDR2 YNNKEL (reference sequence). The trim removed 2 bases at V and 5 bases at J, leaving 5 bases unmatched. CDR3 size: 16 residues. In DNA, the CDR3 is TGTGCCAGCAGCCAACCGGGACTAGCGGGAGCGGACGAGCAGTACTTC. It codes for CASSQPGLAGADEQYF.

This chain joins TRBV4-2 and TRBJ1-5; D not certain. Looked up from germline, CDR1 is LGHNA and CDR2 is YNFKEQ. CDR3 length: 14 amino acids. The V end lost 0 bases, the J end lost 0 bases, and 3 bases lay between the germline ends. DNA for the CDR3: TGTGCCAGCAGCCAAGAGGCTAGCAATCAGCCCCAGCATTTT. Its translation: CASSQEASNQPQHF.

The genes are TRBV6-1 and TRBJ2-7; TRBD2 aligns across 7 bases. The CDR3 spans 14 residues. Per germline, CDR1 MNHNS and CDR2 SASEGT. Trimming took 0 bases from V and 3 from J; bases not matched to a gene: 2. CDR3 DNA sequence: TGTGCCAGCAGTGAAGCGGGACTAAACTACGAGCAGTACGTC. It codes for CASSEAGLNYEQYV.

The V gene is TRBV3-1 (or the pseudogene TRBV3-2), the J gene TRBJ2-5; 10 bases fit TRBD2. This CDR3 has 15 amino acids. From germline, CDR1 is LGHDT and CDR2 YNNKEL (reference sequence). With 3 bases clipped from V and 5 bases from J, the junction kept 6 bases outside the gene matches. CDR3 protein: CASSHLAGVGETQYF. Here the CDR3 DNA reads TGTGCCAGCAGCCACCTAGCGGGAGTGGGTGAGACCCAGTACTTC.

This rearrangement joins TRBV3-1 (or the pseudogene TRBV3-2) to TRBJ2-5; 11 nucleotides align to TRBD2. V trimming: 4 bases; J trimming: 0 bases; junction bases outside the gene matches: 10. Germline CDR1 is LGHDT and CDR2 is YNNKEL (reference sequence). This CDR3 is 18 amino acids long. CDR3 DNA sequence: TGTGCCAGCAGCCTAGCGGGGGGGACTCCGATGTACCAAGAGACCCAGTACTTC. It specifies CASSLAGGTPMYQETQYF.

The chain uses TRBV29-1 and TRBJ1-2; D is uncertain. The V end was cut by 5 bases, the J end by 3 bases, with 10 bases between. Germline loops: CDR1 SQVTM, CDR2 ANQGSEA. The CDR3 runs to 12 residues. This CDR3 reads CSVYRVYYGYTF. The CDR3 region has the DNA TGCAGCGTTTACCGGGTCTACTATGGCTACACCTTC.

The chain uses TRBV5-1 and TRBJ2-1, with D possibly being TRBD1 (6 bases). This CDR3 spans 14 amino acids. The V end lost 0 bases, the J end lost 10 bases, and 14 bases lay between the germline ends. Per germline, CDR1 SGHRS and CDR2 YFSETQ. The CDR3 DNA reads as TGCGCCAGCAGCTTGGGGCAGGGGATGGGAGAGCAGTTCTTC. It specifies CASSLGQGMGEQFF.

The CDR3 sequence is CASSPRLAGTGPDTQYF. CDR3 nucleotide sequence: TGTGCCAGCAGCCCCAGACTAGCGGGAACGGGGCCAGATACGCAGTATTTT. J is TRBJ2-3 and V is TRBV7-2, with 11 bases matching TRBD2. CDR3 length: 17 residues. Germline V gene lookup returns CDR1 SGHTA and CDR2 FQGNSA. V lost 5 bases, J lost 4 bases, and 11 bases stayed unmatched.

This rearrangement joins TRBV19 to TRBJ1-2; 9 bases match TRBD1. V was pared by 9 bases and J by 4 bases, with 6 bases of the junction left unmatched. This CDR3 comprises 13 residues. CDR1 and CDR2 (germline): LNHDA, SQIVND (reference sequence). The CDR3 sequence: CASRDRVLYGYTF. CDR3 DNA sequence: TGTGCCAGCCGGGACAGGGTCCTCTATGGCTACACCTTC.

The CDR3 sequence: CASSEAHRGMNTEAFF. For the CDR3, the DNA is TGTGCCAGCAGTGAAGCCCACAGGGGTATGAACACTGAAGCTTTCTTT. This sequence joins TRBV6-1 and TRBJ1-1, with 7 bases matching TRBD1. Germline CDR1 and CDR2: MNHNS and SASEGT. The CDR3 covers 16 residues. With 0 bases clipped from V and 0 bases from J, the junction kept 4 bases outside the gene matches.

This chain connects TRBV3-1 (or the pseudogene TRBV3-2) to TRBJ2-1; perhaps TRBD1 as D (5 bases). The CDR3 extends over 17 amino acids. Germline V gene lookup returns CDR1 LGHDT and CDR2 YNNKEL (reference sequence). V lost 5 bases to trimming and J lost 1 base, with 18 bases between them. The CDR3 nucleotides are TGTGCCAGCAGCGGACACCTGTCGATTTTGTCCTACAATGAGCAGTTCTTC. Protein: CASSGHLSILSYNEQFF.

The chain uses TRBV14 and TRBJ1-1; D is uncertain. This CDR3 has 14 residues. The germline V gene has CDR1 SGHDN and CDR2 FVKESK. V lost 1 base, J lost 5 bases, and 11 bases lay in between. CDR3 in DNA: TGTGCCAGCAGCCAAGTAAATCGGGGAACTGAAGCTTTCTTT. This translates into CASSQVNRGTEAFF.

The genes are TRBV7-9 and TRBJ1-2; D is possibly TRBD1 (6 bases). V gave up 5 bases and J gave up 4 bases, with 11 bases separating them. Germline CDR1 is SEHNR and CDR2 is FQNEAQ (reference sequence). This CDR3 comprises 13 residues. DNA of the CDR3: TGTGCCAGCAGCCCTACAGGGCTCTATGGCTACACCTTC. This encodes CASSPTGLYGYTF.

The CDR3 sequence is CASSLAPGTTQETQYF. The CDR3 bases are TGCGCCAGCAGCTTGGCCCCCGGGACTACCCAAGAGACCCAGTACTTC. The chain links TRBV5-1 to TRBJ2-5; 7 bases line up with TRBD2. This CDR3 has 16 amino acids. The germline CDR1 and CDR2 sequences are SGHRS and YFSETQ. V gave up 0 bases and J gave up 1 base; unmatched junction bases: 6.

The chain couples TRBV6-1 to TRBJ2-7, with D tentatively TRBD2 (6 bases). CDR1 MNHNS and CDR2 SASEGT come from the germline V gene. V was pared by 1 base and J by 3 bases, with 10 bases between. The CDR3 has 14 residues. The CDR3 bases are TGTGCCAGCAGTGAAGAGCCGACTAGCTACGAGCAGTACGTC. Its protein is CASSEEPTSYEQYV.

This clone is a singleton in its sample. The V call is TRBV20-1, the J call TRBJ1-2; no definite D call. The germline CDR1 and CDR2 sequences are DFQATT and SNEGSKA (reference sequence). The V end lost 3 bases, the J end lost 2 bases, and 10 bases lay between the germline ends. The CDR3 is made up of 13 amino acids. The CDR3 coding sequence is TGCAGTGCTAGTTCGACACCGAACTATGGCTACACCTTC. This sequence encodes CSASSTPNYGYTF.

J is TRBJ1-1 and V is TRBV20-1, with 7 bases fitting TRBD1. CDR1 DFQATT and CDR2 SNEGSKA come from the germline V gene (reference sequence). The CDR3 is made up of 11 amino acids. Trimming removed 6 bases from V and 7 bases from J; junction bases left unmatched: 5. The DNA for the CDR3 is TGCAGTGCCCTTCGGACAGGTGAAGCTTTCTTT. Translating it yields CSALRTGEAFF.

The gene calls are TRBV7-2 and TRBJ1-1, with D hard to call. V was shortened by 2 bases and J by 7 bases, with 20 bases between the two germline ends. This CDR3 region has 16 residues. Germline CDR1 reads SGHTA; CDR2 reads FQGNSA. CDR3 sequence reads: CASSLSGLGSYSEAFF. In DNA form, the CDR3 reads TGTGCCAGCAGCTTAAGCGGGTTGGGCAGCTACAGTGAAGCTTTCTTT.

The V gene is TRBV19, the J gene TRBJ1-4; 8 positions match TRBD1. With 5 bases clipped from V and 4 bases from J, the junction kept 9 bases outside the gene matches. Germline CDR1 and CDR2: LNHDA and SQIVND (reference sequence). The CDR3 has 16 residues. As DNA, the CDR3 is TGTGCCAGTAGTGCCTATCCGGGACAGGATAATGAAAAACTGTTTTTT. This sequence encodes CASSAYPGQDNEKLFF. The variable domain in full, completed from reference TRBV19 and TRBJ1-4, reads DGGITQSPKYLFRKEGQNVTLSCEQNLNHDAMYWYRQDPGQGLRLIYYSQIVNDFQKGDIAEGYSVSREKKESFPLTVTSAQKNPTAFYLCASSAYPGQDNEKLFFGSGTQLSVL.

The CDR3 DNA reads TGTGCCAGTCTGGGAGCAGAGGCCCAGCCCCAGCATTTT. Translated: CASLGAEAQPQHF. The rearrangement uses TRBV2 and TRBJ1-5; D gene unclear. V was cut by 9 bases and J by 7 bases, with 16 bases left in between. The CDR3 sequence is 13 residues long. Germline V lookup: CDR1 SNHLY, CDR2 FYNNEI. Full variable domain (missing parts from reference TRBV2 and TRBJ1-5): EPEVTQTPSHQVTQMGQEVILRCVPISNHLYFYWYRQILGQKVEFLVSFYNNEISEKSEIFDDQFSVERPDGSNFTLKIRSTKLEDSAMYFCASLGAEAQPQHFGDGTRLSIL.

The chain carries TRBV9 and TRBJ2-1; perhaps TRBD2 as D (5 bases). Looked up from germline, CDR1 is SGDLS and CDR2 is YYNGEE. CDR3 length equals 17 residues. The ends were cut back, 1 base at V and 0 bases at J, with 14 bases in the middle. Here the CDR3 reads CASSVNPRGSSYNEQFF. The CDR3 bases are TGTGCCAGCAGCGTAAACCCCCGAGGGTCCTCCTACAATGAGCAGTTCTTC.

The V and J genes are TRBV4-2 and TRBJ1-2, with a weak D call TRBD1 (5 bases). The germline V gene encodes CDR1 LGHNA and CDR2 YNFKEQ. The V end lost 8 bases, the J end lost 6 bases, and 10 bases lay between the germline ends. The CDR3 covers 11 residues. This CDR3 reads CASGGENGYTF. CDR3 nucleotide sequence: TGTGCCAGCGGGGGGGAGAATGGCTACACCTTC.

The CDR3 spells CASSEPTGMADTQYF. CDR3 nucleotides: TGTGCCAGCAGTGAACCAACAGGTATGGCAGATACGCAGTATTTT. V is TRBV2 and J is TRBJ2-3, with a tentative D call TRBD1 (5 bases). This CDR3 region has 15 residues. The V gene's germline CDR1 is SNHLY and CDR2 FYNNEI. V gave up 2 bases and J gave up 4 bases, with 13 bases separating them.